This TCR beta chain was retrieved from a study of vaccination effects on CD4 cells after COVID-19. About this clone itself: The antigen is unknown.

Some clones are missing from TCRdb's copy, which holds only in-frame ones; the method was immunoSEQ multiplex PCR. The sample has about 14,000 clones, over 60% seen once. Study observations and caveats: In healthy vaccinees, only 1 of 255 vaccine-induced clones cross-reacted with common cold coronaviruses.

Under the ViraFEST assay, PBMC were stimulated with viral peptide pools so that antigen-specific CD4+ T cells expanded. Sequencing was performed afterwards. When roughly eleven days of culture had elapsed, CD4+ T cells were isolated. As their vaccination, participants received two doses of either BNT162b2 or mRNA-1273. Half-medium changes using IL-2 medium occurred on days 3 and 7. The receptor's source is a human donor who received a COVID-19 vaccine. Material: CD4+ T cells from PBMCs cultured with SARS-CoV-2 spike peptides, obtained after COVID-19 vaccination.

CDR3 sequence: CATKTKGQTNEKLFF. Written as DNA, the CDR3 is TGTGCCACAAAAACTAAGGGACAGACGAATGAAAAACTGTTTTTT. The chain carries TRBV6-5 and TRBJ1-4, with 7 bases fitting TRBD1. Germline V gene lookup returns CDR1 MNHEY and CDR2 SVGAGI. V lost 10 bases, J lost 5 bases, and 13 bases stayed unmatched. The CDR3 sequence is 15 residues long.